The sample holds a few counts of the clone carrying this T cell receptor (beta chain). The V gene lost 10 bases and the J gene lost 5 bases, with 14 bases spanning the gap. This CDR3 region has 12 residues. Germline V lookup: CDR1 MDHEN, CDR2 SYDVKM. The authors reverse transcribed all of the isolated RNA, so sequencing captured expressed TCRB transcripts. The data were produced by immunoSEQ multiplex PCR, yet TCRdb's version contains in-frame clones alone and is incomplete. The data hold 300,000 to 400,000 clones, with 8% observed a single time. This record belongs to a study of beta chain features in type 1 diabetes. Study information: Healthy donors and patients showed comparable age, gender and cell yields.

The sequenced material came from central memory CD4+ T cells from blood. The source of this sequence is a woman younger than 35 in good health. The rearrangement links TRBV28 to TRBJ1-1, with D hard to call. CDR3 protein: CATTLLDTEAFF. The CDR3 nucleotides are TGTGCCACTACACTTCTGGATACTGAAGCTTTCTTT.